These 5 T cell receptor beta chains originate from one sample sequenced in a study of CD8 T cells in ankylosing spondylitis. TCRdb used MiXCR to reprocess the 5' RACE reads, holding one entry per CDR3 protein. Among a few hundred thousand distinct CDR3 sequences listed, roughly 20% were seen once. Input material: blood, either unsorted or a sorted T cell fraction (not recorded which). These receptors were obtained from a female donor with ankylosing spondylitis or in good health (not recorded which).

This clonotype was found once. The chain combines TRBV20-1 with TRBJ2-3; 9 bases match TRBD2. V was pared by 5 bases and J by 8 bases, with 8 bases of the junction left unmatched. There are 13 residues in the CDR3. CDR1 is DFQATT, CDR2 SNEGSKA, per germline (reference sequence). The CDR3 nucleotides are TGCAGTGCTTCACAAGCGGGGGGCGGTACGCAGTATTTT. It translates to CSASQAGGGTQYF.

V is TRBV6-1 and J is TRBJ2-1; 7 bases match TRBD2. The CDR3 is 14 amino acids. The ends lost 5 bases at V and 5 bases at J; junction bases unmatched: 6. Per the germline V gene, CDR1 is MNHNS and CDR2 is SASEGT. The CDR3 loop reads CASSPGTIHNEQFF. The CDR3 nucleotides read TGTGCCAGCAGTCCAGGGACTATCCACAATGAGCAGTTCTTC.

The rearrangement joins TRBV10-3 to TRBJ1-1, with D tentatively TRBD1 (5 bases). Trimming removed 10 bases from V and 1 base from J, with 10 bases in between. Germline CDR1 and CDR2: ENHRY and SYGVKD. The CDR3 is 12 residues long. The CDR3 spells CATGTGNTEAFF. DNA for the CDR3: TGTGCCACCGGGACGGGGAACACTGAAGCTTTCTTT.

The genes are TRBV4-3 and TRBJ1-2; D remains unclear. The CDR3 runs to 16 residues. Per germline, CDR1 LGHNA and CDR2 YSLEER. Trimming took off 4 bases at V and 4 bases at J, with 19 bases between the two ends. The DNA for the CDR3 is TGCGCCAGCAGCCCCGACCCCGCCCGACTGCTCTATGGCTACACCTTC. This sequence encodes CASSPDPARLLYGYTF.

The chain employs TRBV4-3 and TRBJ2-1; 7 bases map to TRBD1. V shed 4 bases and J 0 bases; nucleotides not matched to a gene: 3. Germline loops: CDR1 LGHNA, CDR2 YSLEER. The CDR3 is 15 residues long. DNA for the CDR3: TGCGCCAGCAGCCTCCGACAGGGCTCCTACAATGAGCAGTTCTTC. This encodes CASSLRQGSYNEQFF.